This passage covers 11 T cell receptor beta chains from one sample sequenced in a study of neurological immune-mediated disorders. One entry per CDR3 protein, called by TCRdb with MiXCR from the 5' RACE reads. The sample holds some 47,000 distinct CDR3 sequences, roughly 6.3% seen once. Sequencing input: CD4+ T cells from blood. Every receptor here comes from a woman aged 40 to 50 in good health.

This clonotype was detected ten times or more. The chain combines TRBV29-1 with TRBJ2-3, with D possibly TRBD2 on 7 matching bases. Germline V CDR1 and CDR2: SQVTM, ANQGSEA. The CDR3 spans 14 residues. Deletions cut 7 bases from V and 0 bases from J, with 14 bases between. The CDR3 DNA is TGCAGCGGGGGGGGCGGGACAAGCACAGATACGCAGTATTTT. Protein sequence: CSGGGGTSTDTQYF.

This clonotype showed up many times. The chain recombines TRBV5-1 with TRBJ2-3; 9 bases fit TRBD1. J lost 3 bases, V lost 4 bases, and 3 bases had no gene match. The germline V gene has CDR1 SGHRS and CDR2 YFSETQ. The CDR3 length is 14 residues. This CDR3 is CASSPGTGTDTQYF. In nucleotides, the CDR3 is TGCGCCAGCAGCCCCGGGACAGGGACAGATACGCAGTATTTT.

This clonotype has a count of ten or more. The DNA for the CDR3 is TGCAGCGTTGTTCGGACAGGGGGTATCAATGAGCAGTTCTTC. Translating gives CSVVRTGGINEQFF. V and J are TRBV29-1 and TRBJ2-1, with 10 bases lining up with TRBD1. Germline CDR1 reads SQVTM; CDR2 reads ANQGSEA. This CDR3 is built from 14 residues. V shed 4 bases, J shed 6 bases, and the junction held 6 bases outside the gene matches.

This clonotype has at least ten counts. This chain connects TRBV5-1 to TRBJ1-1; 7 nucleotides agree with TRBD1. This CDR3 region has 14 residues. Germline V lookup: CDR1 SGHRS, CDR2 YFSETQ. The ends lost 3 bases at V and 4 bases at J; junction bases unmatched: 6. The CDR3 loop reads CASSSRGESTEAFF. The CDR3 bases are TGCGCCAGCAGCTCCAGGGGGGAGAGCACTGAAGCTTTCTTT.

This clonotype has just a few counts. DNA for the CDR3: TGTGCCAGTAGTATAGGGACAGGGGTCGCATCCTCTGGGGCCAACGTCCTGACTTTC. Protein: CASSIGTGVASSGANVLTF. The gene calls are TRBV19 and TRBJ2-6; 9 bases line up with TRBD1. This CDR3 contains 19 residues. The germline V gene has CDR1 LNHDA and CDR2 SQIVND (reference sequence). Trimming removed 1 base from V and 0 bases from J; junction bases left unmatched: 7.

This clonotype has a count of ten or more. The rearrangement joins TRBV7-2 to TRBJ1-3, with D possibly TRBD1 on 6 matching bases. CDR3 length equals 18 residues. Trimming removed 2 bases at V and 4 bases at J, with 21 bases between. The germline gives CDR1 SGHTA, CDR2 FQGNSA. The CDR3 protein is CASSLKTSRGHSGNTIYF. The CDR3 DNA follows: TGTGCCAGCAGCTTAAAGACGTCCCGGGGGCATAGCGGAAACACCATATATTTT.

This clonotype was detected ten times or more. Here the CDR3 reads CSARPGGQLIWGQPQHF. In nucleotides, the CDR3 is TGCAGTGCTAGACCCGGGGGACAGCTTATTTGGGGACAGCCCCAGCATTTT. V usage is TRBV20-1 and J usage is TRBJ1-5; 7 bases fit TRBD1. Trimming took 2 bases from V and 7 from J; bases not matched to a gene: 17. Germline V gene lookup returns CDR1 DFQATT and CDR2 SNEGSKA (reference sequence). This CDR3 comprises 17 residues.

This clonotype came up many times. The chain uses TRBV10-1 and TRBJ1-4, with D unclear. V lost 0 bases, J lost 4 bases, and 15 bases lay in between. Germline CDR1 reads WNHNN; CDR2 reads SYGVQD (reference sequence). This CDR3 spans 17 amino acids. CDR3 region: CASSESPTPGLNEKLFF. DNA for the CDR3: TGCGCCAGCAGTGAGTCGCCTACGCCGGGCCTTAATGAAAAACTGTTTTTT.

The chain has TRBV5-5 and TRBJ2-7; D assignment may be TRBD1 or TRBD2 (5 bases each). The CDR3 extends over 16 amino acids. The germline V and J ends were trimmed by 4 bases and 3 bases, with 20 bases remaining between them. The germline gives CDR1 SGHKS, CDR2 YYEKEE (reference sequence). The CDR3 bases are TGTGCCAGCAGCCCGGGACGGGGTGTAGATTTCTACGAGCAGTACTTC. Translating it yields CASSPGRGVDFYEQYF.

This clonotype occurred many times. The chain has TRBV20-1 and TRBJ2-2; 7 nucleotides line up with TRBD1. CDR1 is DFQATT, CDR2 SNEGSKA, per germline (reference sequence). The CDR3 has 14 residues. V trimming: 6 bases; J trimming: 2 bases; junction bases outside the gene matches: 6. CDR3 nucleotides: TGCAGTGCCCCGGGACAGTCAAACACCGGGGAGCTGTTTTTT. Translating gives CSAPGQSNTGELFF.

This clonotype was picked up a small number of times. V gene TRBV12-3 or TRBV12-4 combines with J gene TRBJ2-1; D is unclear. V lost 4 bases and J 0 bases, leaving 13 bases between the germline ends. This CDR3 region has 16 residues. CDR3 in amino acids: CASSSPRASSYNEQFF. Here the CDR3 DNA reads TGTGCCAGCAGTTCCCCCCGTGCGAGCTCCTACAATGAGCAGTTCTTC.